Listed here are 4 T cell receptor beta chains from one sample, sequenced in a study of OX40 agonist ivuxolimab in advanced cancers. Clones were sequenced by immunoSEQ multiplex PCR, and TCRdb holds only the in-frame ones, with some missing. The table lists approximately 70,000 clones, about 84% of them singletons. The sample was CD4+ or CD8+ T cells sorted from blood, taken in a trial of the OX40 agonist ivuxolimab. The source of these receptors is an adult with an advanced solid tumor such as melanoma, head and neck, liver or kidney cancer.

This clone was found once. The chain combines TRBV4-2 with TRBJ1-4; D remains unclear. The germline V and J ends were trimmed by 0 bases and 10 bases, with 15 bases remaining between them. Germline values: CDR1 LGHNA, CDR2 YNFKEQ. CDR3 length: 15 residues. The DNA for the CDR3 is TGTGCCAGCAGCCAAGATCCCCGGCCCTCGGCAAAACTGTTTTTT. It translates to CASSQDPRPSAKLFF.

J is TRBJ1-1 and V is TRBV18; 7 nucleotides agree with TRBD1. Trimming took 3 bases from V and 0 from J; bases not matched to a gene: 4. The CDR3 is 15 amino acids. The germline V gene encodes CDR1 KGHSH and CDR2 LQKENI. The CDR3 region has the DNA TGTGCCAGCTCACCGCAACAGGGGATGAACACTGAAGCTTTCTTT. It yields the protein CASSPQQGMNTEAFF. The full variable domain, completed using reference TRBV18 and TRBJ1-1, is NAGVMQNPRHLVRRRGQEARLRCSPMKGHSHVYWYRQLPEEGLKFMVYLQKENIIDESGMPKERFSAEFPKEGPSILRIQQVVRGDSAAYFCASSPQQGMNTEAFFGQGTRLTVV.

J is TRBJ2-7 and V is TRBV14; 7 nucleotides align to TRBD2. CDR1 is SGHDN, CDR2 FVKESK, per germline. The CDR3 totals 14 residues. V was pared by 4 bases and J by 4 bases, with 7 bases of the junction left unmatched. The CDR3: CASSPPAGVYEQYF. The CDR3 DNA sequence: TGTGCCAGCAGCCCCCCCGCGGGAGTTTACGAGCAGTACTTC.

This clone has a single count. The CDR3 nucleotides read TGCAGTCCAGGGGGGTACAATGAGCAGTTCTTC. Translated: CSPGGYNEQFF. The V gene is TRBV20-1, the J gene TRBJ2-1; D may be TRBD1 (7 bases). The CDR3 is 11 residues long. V gave up 8 bases and J gave up 4 bases, with 9 bases separating them. Germline lookup yields CDR1 DFQATT and CDR2 SNEGSKA (reference sequence).